The 25 T cell receptor beta chains presented below share a single source sample, sequenced in a study of shared clonotypes between healthy human individuals. Clones were sequenced by immunoSEQ multiplex PCR, and TCRdb holds only the in-frame ones, with some missing. The table lists 2,500,000 or so clones, about 90% of them singletons, with about 0.41% in the top ten. The sample taken for sequencing was naive CD4+ T cells from PBMCs. Subset described: CD45RA+ positively selected. These TCRs come from a man between 18 and 29 years old in good health. Some clones in this sample may be carry-over from other donors' samples.

This clone was found once. The sample contains more than one DNA sequence encoding this CDR3. The chain has TRBV7-3 and TRBJ2-5; 7 positions match TRBD2. This CDR3 is built from 14 residues. V shed 4 bases, J shed 5 bases, and the junction held 7 bases outside the gene matches. Germline V gives CDR1 SGHTA, CDR2 FQGTGA. The CDR3: CASSSTGGRETQYF. In nucleotides, the CDR3 is TGTGCCAGCAGCTCTACGGGAGGAAGGGAGACCCAGTACTTC.

V gene TRBV27 combines with J gene TRBJ1-1, with TRBD1 as a possible D gene (6 bases). The V gene lost 10 bases and the J gene lost 0 bases, with 18 bases spanning the gap. Germline CDR1 and CDR2: MNHEY and SMNVEV (reference sequence). This CDR3 region has 15 residues. This CDR3 is CATQGGIGVNTEAFF. In DNA form, the CDR3 reads TGTGCCACTCAAGGGGGAATCGGGGTGAACACTGAAGCTTTCTTT.

The rearrangement joins TRBV7-3 to TRBJ2-7; tentative D call: TRBD2 (5 bases). Germline CDR1 and CDR2: SGHTA and FQGTGA. Trimming removed 2 bases from V and 3 bases from J, with 14 bases in between. This CDR3 has 15 amino acids. The CDR3 loop is CASSLGRAPLYEQYF. The CDR3 bases are TGTGCCAGCAGCTTAGGGCGGGCGCCCCTCTACGAGCAGTACTTC.

Comments on this clone: Different DNA sequences within this sample yield the same CDR3. The V and J genes are TRBV19 and TRBJ2-4; tentatively, D is TRBD2 (5 bases). Trimming stripped 3 bases from V and 1 base from J, with 10 bases between. This CDR3 region has 15 residues. From germline, CDR1 is LNHDA and CDR2 SQIVND (reference sequence). CDR3 in amino acids: CASSMAGRAKNIQYF. CDR3 nucleotide sequence: TGTGCCAGTAGTATGGCGGGCAGGGCCAAAAACATTCAGTACTTC. Together with reference TRBV19 and TRBJ2-4, the CDR3 gives the full variable domain: DGGITQSPKYLFRKEGQNVTLSCEQNLNHDAMYWYRQDPGQGLRLIYYSQIVNDFQKGDIAEGYSVSREKKESFPLTVTSAQKNPTAFYLCASSMAGRAKNIQYFGAGTRLSVL.

The V and J genes are TRBV11-2 and TRBJ2-1; D perhaps matches TRBD1 (6 bases). V was shortened by 1 base and J by 10 bases, with 17 bases between the two germline ends. From germline, CDR1 is SGHAT and CDR2 FQNNGV. This CDR3 spans 15 amino acids. The CDR3 bases are TGTGCCAGCAGCTTAGTTATCGGACAGCGATCGGAGCAGTTCTTC. Protein: CASSLVIGQRSEQFF.

This clone occurred once. This chain links TRBV11-2 with TRBJ2-7, with 8 bases fitting TRBD1. V lost 4 bases and J lost 6; bases outside the gene matches: 5. CDR1 is SGHAT, CDR2 FQNNGV, per germline. This CDR3 has 13 residues. This CDR3 is CASSSYDRGEQYF. The CDR3 DNA follows: TGTGCCAGCAGCTCCTACGACAGGGGCGAGCAGTACTTC.

The chain uses TRBV7-9 and TRBJ1-1; no clear D gene. There are 13 residues in the CDR3. CDR1 SEHNR and CDR2 FQNEAQ come from the germline V gene (reference sequence). V lost 3 bases and J lost 4, with 9 bases in between. The CDR3 here is CASSFDGGTEAFF. CDR3 DNA sequence: TGTGCCAGCAGCTTCGACGGCGGCACTGAAGCTTTCTTT.

The rearrangement uses TRBV25-1 and TRBJ2-1; TRBD2 matches at 10 bases. The CDR3 runs to 15 residues. The germline V gene has CDR1 MGHDK and CDR2 SYGVNS. V lost 4 bases, J lost 4 bases, and 4 bases stayed unmatched. CDR3 amino acids: CASSGTSGKYNEQFF. In DNA, the CDR3 is TGTGCCAGCAGTGGTACTAGCGGGAAGTACAATGAGCAGTTCTTC.

The rearrangement uses TRBV10-3 and TRBJ2-3; perhaps TRBD1 as D (6 bases). The V gene lost 6 bases and the J gene lost 4 bases, with 17 bases spanning the gap. The CDR3 spans 15 residues. CDR1 is ENHRY, CDR2 SYGVKD, per germline. CDR3 amino acids: CAISKDRILADTQYF. CDR3 coding DNA: TGTGCCATCAGCAAGGACAGAATCCTAGCAGATACGCAGTATTTT.

The chain couples TRBV6-5 to TRBJ2-7; no clear D. Between the trimmed V and J ends, which lost 2 bases and 6 bases, there was a span of 11 bases. Looked up from germline, CDR1 is MNHEY and CDR2 is SVGAGI. CDR3 size: 13 residues. The CDR3 nucleotides are TGTGCCAGCAGTTACACACGGGCTGGCGAGCAGTACTTC. Protein sequence: CASSYTRAGEQYF.

The chain links TRBV5-6 to TRBJ2-2; D not certain. The CDR3 runs to 12 residues. V was clipped by 1 base and J by 8 bases, with 6 bases between them. Germline V gives CDR1 SGHDT, CDR2 YYEEEE. The CDR3 sequence: CASSLRQGELFF. The CDR3 nucleotides are TGTGCCAGCAGCTTGAGGCAGGGGGAGCTGTTTTTT.

The rearrangement joins TRBV9 to TRBJ2-1; 7 nucleotides line up with TRBD1. This CDR3 spans 16 amino acids. Germline CDR1 is SGDLS and CDR2 is YYNGEE. The V and J ends lost 0 bases and 4 bases, in that order; junction bases with no gene match: 7. The CDR3 DNA reads as TGTGCCAGCAGCGTAGTCGGGACAGCGACATACAATGAGCAGTTCTTC. Translated, it gives CASSVVGTATYNEQFF. Filled out from reference TRBV9 and TRBJ2-1, the complete variable domain reads DSGVTQTPKHLITATGQRVTLRCSPRSGDLSVYWYQQSLDQGLQFLIQYYNGEERAKGNILERFSAQQFPDLHSELNLSSLELGDSALYFCASSVVGTATYNEQFFGPGTRLTVL.

This clone was found once. The chain uses TRBV28 and TRBJ1-5, with D uncertain. CDR1 MDHEN and CDR2 SYDVKM come from the germline V gene. This CDR3 has 17 amino acids. Trimming removed 7 bases from V and 2 bases from J, with 21 bases in between. CDR3 loop: CASISFRGIGGNQPQHF. The CDR3 DNA reads TGTGCCAGCATCTCCTTTAGAGGGATAGGCGGCAATCAGCCCCAGCATTTT.

This CDR3 is CASFTSGSGGELFF. CDR3 nucleotides: TGTGCCAGCTTTACGAGTGGGTCGGGCGGGGAGCTGTTTTTT. V is TRBV6-5 and J is TRBJ2-2; D unclear. The germline gives CDR1 MNHEY, CDR2 SVGAGI. CDR3 size: 14 residues. The V and J ends lost 8 bases and 7 bases respectively, with 17 bases between them.

V usage is TRBV7-2 and J usage is TRBJ1-2; 7 nucleotides line up with TRBD1. In germline, CDR1 is SGHTA, CDR2 FQGNSA. V gave up 2 bases and J gave up 6 bases; unmatched junction bases: 3. The CDR3 contains 13 residues. The CDR3 nucleotides are TGTGCCAGCAGCTTATTGGGACAGAATGGCTACACCTTC. It is translated as CASSLLGQNGYTF.

This clone was observed once. The J gene is TRBJ2-1, the V gene TRBV5-5; D is undetermined. Looked up from germline, CDR1 is SGHKS and CDR2 is YYEKEE (reference sequence). Deletions cut 4 bases from V and 6 bases from J, with 17 bases between. This CDR3 contains 15 residues. The CDR3 DNA sequence: TGTGCCAGCAGCCATGTTCTCCCTATGGCCAATGAGCAGTTCTTC. It codes for CASSHVLPMANEQFF.

V usage is TRBV19 and J usage is TRBJ1-1; unclear D gene. Trimming took off 5 bases at V and 2 bases at J, with 9 bases between the two ends. The CDR3 length is 13 residues. Germline CDR1 reads LNHDA; CDR2 reads SQIVND (reference sequence). In DNA, the CDR3 is TGTGCCAGTAGTGTCGCGCGAAACACTGAAGCTTTCTTT. This gives the protein CASSVARNTEAFF. Combining the CDR3 with reference TRBV19 and TRBJ1-1 gives the whole variable domain DGGITQSPKYLFRKEGQNVTLSCEQNLNHDAMYWYRQDPGQGLRLIYYSQIVNDFQKGDIAEGYSVSREKKESFPLTVTSAQKNPTAFYLCASSVARNTEAFFGQGTRLTVV.

This clone was seen just once. The chain has TRBV29-1 and TRBJ2-1; 10 bases line up with TRBD2. From germline, CDR1 is SQVTM and CDR2 ANQGSEA. With V trimmed by 5 bases and J by 7 bases, 5 bases remained unmatched. The CDR3 has 13 amino acids. CDR3 DNA: TGCAGCGTTAAACCGGGACTAGCGAATGAGCAGTTCTTC. This sequence encodes CSVKPGLANEQFF.

This chain joins TRBV6-5 and TRBJ1-5; D is possibly TRBD1 (5 bases). CDR3 size: 14 residues. V was clipped by 5 bases and J by 5 bases, with 13 bases between them. Germline V gene data show CDR1 as MNHEY and CDR2 as SVGAGI. CDR3: CASSPLWDYQPQHF. CDR3 in DNA: TGTGCCAGCAGTCCGCTGTGGGACTATCAGCCCCAGCATTTT.

The chain combines TRBV7-8 with TRBJ2-3, with 12 nucleotides matching TRBD2. Germline CDR1 and CDR2: SGHVS and FQNEAQ. CDR3 size: 16 residues. V lost 4 bases, J lost 3 bases, and 5 bases stayed unmatched. DNA of the CDR3: TGTGCCAGCAGCTCCCTAGCGGGAGGGCGAACAGATACGCAGTATTTT. Translation: CASSSLAGGRTDTQYF.

The rearrangement uses TRBV7-3 and TRBJ2-2; D may be TRBD1 (5 bases). This CDR3 is 15 amino acids long. Trimming pared 0 bases from V and 5 bases from J, leaving 10 bases between. CDR1 is SGHTA and CDR2 is FQGTGA in the germline V gene. DNA for the CDR3: TGTGCCAGCAGCTTAACACAGGTTGGGACCGGGGAGCTGTTTTTT. This sequence encodes CASSLTQVGTGELFF.

The chain couples TRBV10-3 to TRBJ2-7; 9 bases are a match to TRBD2. Germline values: CDR1 ENHRY, CDR2 SYGVKD. The V and J ends lost 6 bases and 4 bases, in that order; junction bases with no gene match: 7. The CDR3 runs 14 residues. As DNA, the CDR3 is TGTGCCATCAGAGAAAGTAGCGGGAGTTACGAGCAGTACTTC. The encoded protein is CAIRESSGSYEQYF.

For the CDR3, the DNA is TGTGCCAGCTCACCGAGGCTCGTGGGGGGGACAAAGAACAATGAGCAGTTCTTC. This gives the protein CASSPRLVGGTKNNEQFF. The chain has TRBV18 and TRBJ2-1; TRBD2 is a possible D gene (7 bases). The CDR3 is 18 residues long. Deletions cut 3 bases from V and 5 bases from J, with 23 bases between. Germline V gene sequence: CDR1 KGHSH, CDR2 LQKENI.

The count of this clone is one. This CDR3 is also generated by other DNA sequences in the sample. This chain connects TRBV7-3 to TRBJ2-5; either TRBD1 or TRBD2 may fit D (5 bases each). This CDR3 is 14 amino acids long. CDR1 SGHTA and CDR2 FQGTGA come from the germline V gene. V lost 1 base to trimming and J lost 3 bases, with 9 bases between them. The CDR3 reads CASSLKGRKETQYF. CDR3 nucleotides: TGTGCCAGCAGCTTAAAGGGACGCAAAGAGACCCAGTACTTC. The complete variable domain, with remaining parts taken from reference TRBV7-3 and TRBJ2-5, reads GAGVSQTPSNKVTEKGKYVELRCDPISGHTALYWYRQSLGQGPEFLIYFQGTGAADDSGLPNDRFFAVRPEGSVSTLKIQRTERGDSAVYLCASSLKGRKETQYFGPGTRLLVL.

The V call is TRBV5-8, the J call TRBJ2-4; the D gene could be TRBD1 or TRBD2 (6 bases each). The CDR3 has 15 residues. Germline CDR1 reads SGHTS; CDR2 reads YDEGEE. Trimming pared 3 bases from V and 6 bases from J, leaving 16 bases between. The CDR3 loop reads CASSWRGTPGNIQYF. The CDR3, as DNA: TGTGCCAGCAGCTGGAGGGGGACGCCGGGAAACATTCAGTACTTC.